This T cell receptor beta chain was recovered during a study of cytomegalovirus exposure and HLA in healthy donors. Study-wide results and limits: According to a later analysis, most TCR beta chains associated with CMV appeared HLA-restricted. The likely origin of a cluster of highly shared sequence variants was a sequencing artifact. Data from an earlier analysis indicated that most TCR beta V segments were productive either about 90% or about 30% of the time. Associated with cytomegalovirus, according to the listing, were 150 to 200 TCR beta chains.

There are 16 residues in the CDR3. CDR1 is SGHRS and CDR2 is YFSETQ in the germline V gene. V lost 2 bases and J lost 3; bases outside the gene matches: 8. Primers: 60 Vbeta forward and 13 Jbeta reverse. Sequencing was performed with immunoSEQ multiplex PCR; in TCRdb, only in-frame clones are kept and a portion is missing. The table records around 150,000 clones, roughly 8.8% of them present only once. Note on this clone: The antigen is undetermined.

Sequenced sample: PBMCs. The TCR sequence derives from a woman between 40 and 55 years old in good health and CMV-seropositive. The gene calls are TRBV5-1 and TRBJ2-7; the match to TRBD1 covers 10 bases. CDR3 protein: CASSLSWDRGNYEQYF. The CDR3 coding sequence is TGCGCCAGCAGCTTATCTTGGGACAGGGGCAACTACGAGCAGTACTTC.